Sequencing of this T cell receptor (beta chain) was carried out in a study of OX40 agonist ivuxolimab in advanced cancers. CDR1 is SQVTM, CDR2 ANQGSEA, per germline. V shed 6 bases and J shed 4 bases, with 16 bases lying between them. CDR3 length equals 14 residues. General study points: The authors also found low normalized T-cell clonal expansion in some nonresponders.

Assay: immunoSEQ multiplex PCR; the TCRdb copy retains only in-frame clones and omits some. The sample holds fewer than 45,000 clones, 80% to 90% seen once. This clone has more than one count but fewer than ten. Its antigen is not identified. Sequenced here: CD4+ or CD8+ T cells sorted from blood, sampled in a trial of the OX40 agonist ivuxolimab. This receptor was taken from an adult with an advanced solid tumor such as melanoma, head and neck, liver or kidney cancer. The chain is built from TRBV29-1 and TRBJ1-3; the D gene is possibly TRBD1 (5 bases). As DNA, the CDR3 is TGCAGCGTGGTCGACAGCGCGACGGGAAACACCATATATTTT. Translated, it gives CSVVDSATGNTIYF.